The sample holds a few counts of the clone carrying this T cell receptor (beta chain). This CDR3 has 16 amino acids. Germline-derived CDR1 and CDR2 are ENHRY and SYGVKD. This sample was included in a study of blood T cells in healthy people across ages. Sample-barcoded 5' priming and a J-beta primer mix drove a second PCR of roughly 6 to 12 cycles. MiXCR was run by TCRdb on the 5' RACE reads, yielding one entry per CDR3 protein. Of about 780,000 distinct CDR3 sequences listed, about a quarter are singletons. Separately, the same data were catalogued under a study of T cells of mothers and their children.

The sample comprised blood. This TCR came from a boy between 10 and 17 years old in good health. The rearrangement uses TRBV10-3 and TRBJ2-5; 14 bases fit TRBD2. TRBJ2-1 explains the end of the DNA better; the J call may be wrong. CDR3 nucleotides: TGTGCCATCAGTGAGCGGACTAGCGGGGGGTCCAATGAGCAGTTCTTC. Translating gives CAISERTSGGSNEQFF.